Listed below are T cell receptor beta chains from one sample, sequenced in a study of blood T cells in healthy people across ages. TCRdb reprocessed the 5' RACE reads via MiXCR and lists one record per CDR3 protein. Altogether fewer than 2,000,000 distinct CDR3 sequences are present, 30% to 40% being singletons, with the ten largest covering roughly 23%. Sequencing was done on a sample of blood. These receptor sequences come from a human donor in good health. CDR3s include the opening cysteine and the closing phenylalanine or tryptophan. A D gene is named only where the DNA matches it firmly. Clone size is given for some rows only: seen once, a few or many times, or a class if the clone is expanded.

V gene	D gene	J gene	clone size	CDR3 protein	CDR3 DNA
TRBV5-1	.	TRBJ2-3	few	CASSLGASAGAGDTQYF	TGCGCCAGCAGCTTGGGGGCGAGTGCGGGGGCCGGAGATACGCAGTATTTT
TRBV28	TRBD1	TRBJ2-7	.	CASSPLAGTGLIYEQYF	TGTGCCAGCAGCCCATTAGCCGGGACAGGGCTCATCTACGAGCAGTACTTC
TRBV3-1	.	TRBJ1-4	few	CASSLTLGEKLFF	TGTGCCAGCAGCCTAACGTTGGGGGAAAAACTGTTTTTT
TRBV3-1	TRBD2	TRBJ2-1	.	CASSPRGLAGGYYNEQFF	TGTGCCAGCAGCCCTCGGGGGCTAGCGGGGGGGTACTACAATGAGCAGTTCTTC
TRBV28	.	TRBJ1-2	few	CASSPLSFRSNYGYTF	TGTGCCAGCAGTCCCCTAAGCTTTAGGTCTAACTATGGCTACACCTTC
TRBV28	TRBD2	TRBJ2-2	.	CASSLWTERGGRSGELFF	TGTGCCAGCAGTTTATGGACCGAGCGGGGGGGCCGGTCCGGGGAGCTGTTTTTT
TRBV6-1	TRBD2	TRBJ2-1	few	CASSAYREGNEQFF	TGTGCCAGCAGTGCTTATAGGGAGGGCAATGAGCAGTTCTTC
TRBV29-1	TRBD2	TRBJ2-5	.	CSVATSGGFGGEAQYF	TGCAGCGTCGCCACTAGCGGGGGATTCGGTGGGGAGGCCCAGTACTTC
TRBV5-1	TRBD1	TRBJ1-3	.	CASRSTGDSGNTIYF	TGCGCCAGCAGATCCACAGGGGACTCTGGAAACACCATATATTTT
TRBV5-1	.	TRBJ2-1	.	CASRFGSGFSYNEQFF	TGCGCCAGCAGATTTGGGTCGGGGTTCTCCTACAATGAGCAGTTCTTC
TRBV14	TRBD1	TRBJ2-7	.	CASSQLGQVISEQYF	TGTGCCAGCAGCCAGCTCGGACAGGTCATCAGCGAGCAGTACTTC
TRBV20-1	.	TRBJ1-1	.	CSARDYLEAFF	TGCAGTGCTAGGGATTATCTTGAAGCTTTCTTT
TRBV5-1	TRBD2	TRBJ2-5	.	CASSFGTSGAETQYF	TGCGCCAGCAGCTTCGGGACTAGCGGCGCAGAGACCCAGTACTTC
TRBV6-5	.	TRBJ2-1	.	CASSSFQGGFSYEQFF	TGTGCCAGCAGCTCGTTTCAGGGGGGATTCTCCTACGAGCAGTTCTTC
TRBV3-1	.	TRBJ2-7	few	CASSYGLTGNYEQYF	TGTGCCAGCAGCTACGGCTTAACGGGAAACTACGAGCAGTACTTC
TRBV6-2/TRBV6-3	TRBD2	TRBJ2-3	few	CASSYGLAGGHMQYF	TGTGCCAGCAGTTACGGACTAGCGGGGGGGCACATGCAGTATTTT
TRBV4-2	.	TRBJ1-2	.	CASNQPGRLTNYGYTF	TGTGCCAGCAACCAACCAGGGCGGCTGACTAACTATGGCTACACCTTC
TRBV7-2	.	TRBJ2-5	few	CASSLVWGGEETQYF	TGTGCCAGCAGCTTAGTATGGGGTGGGGAAGAGACCCAGTACTTC
TRBV15	.	TRBJ1-3	.	CATSSGQFSGNTIYF	TGTGCCACCAGCAGCGGACAATTCTCTGGAAACACCATATATTTT
TRBV7-9	.	TRBJ1-2	.	CASSLAQGRNYGYTF	TGTGCCAGCAGCTTAGCACAGGGCAGAAACTATGGCTACACCTTC
TRBV7-9	.	TRBJ2-7	.	CASSFQGQGYEQYF	TGCGCCAGCAGCTTCCAGGGACAAGGCTACGAGCAGTACTTC
TRBV29-1	TRBD1	TRBJ1-2	.	CSVPTGGSNGYTF	TGCAGCGTCCCCACAGGGGGATCCAATGGCTACACCTTC
TRBV18	.	TRBJ1-2	once	CASSPEQRIWSYTF	TGTGCCAGCTCACCTGAACAGAGAATCTGGAGCTACACCTTC
TRBV6-1	TRBD1	TRBJ1-4	.	CASNSGQLLGYEKLFF	TGTGCCAGCAACTCGGGACAGCTTTTGGGCTATGAAAAACTGTTTTTT
TRBV4-2	TRBD1	TRBJ1-3	few	CASSQDPGGASGNTIYF	TGTGCCAGCAGCCAAGATCCAGGGGGCGCATCTGGAAACACCATATATTTT
TRBV3-1	.	TRBJ1-2	.	CASSPEGVIYGYTF	TGTGCCAGCAGTCCCGAGGGGGTCATCTATGGCTACACCTTC
TRBV27	.	TRBJ2-1	.	CASSFTSAGEQFF	TGTGCCAGCAGTTTTACCTCGGCTGGGGAGCAGTTCTTC
TRBV20-1	.	TRBJ2-7	few	CSARTSGYEQYF	TGCAGTGCTAGAACGAGCGGATACGAGCAGTACTTC
TRBV13	TRBD1	TRBJ2-3	few	CASSFGTGGSTDTQYF	TGTGCCAGCAGCTTTGGGACAGGGGGTAGCACAGATACGCAGTATTTT
TRBV20-1	.	TRBJ2-3	few	CSARGRGGVGTDTQYF	TGCAGTGCTAGGGGACGGGGCGGAGTGGGCACAGATACGCAGTATTTT
TRBV4-3	TRBD2	TRBJ2-1	few	CASSQRAGGDYNEQFF	TGCGCCAGCAGCCAGAGAGCGGGGGGCGATTACAATGAGCAGTTCTTC
TRBV12-3/TRBV12-4	.	TRBJ2-6	.	CARTLSSGANVLTF	TGTGCCCGCACACTCAGCTCTGGGGCCAACGTCCTGACTTTC
TRBV20-1	TRBD1	TRBJ2-3	.	CSVGQGLPDTQYF	TGCAGCGTCGGACAGGGGTTACCAGATACGCAGTATTTT
TRBV20-1	.	TRBJ2-1	.	CRARVRQTYNEQFF	TGCAGGGCTAGAGTAAGGCAGACCTACAATGAGCAGTTCTTC
TRBV12-3/TRBV12-4	.	TRBJ1-2	few	CASSLLGRYGYTF	TGTGCCAGCAGTCTGTTGGGGCGCTATGGCTACACCTTC
TRBV29-1	.	TRBJ2-5	few	CSVGSRAGETQYF	TGCAGCGTTGGGTCCAGGGCTGGGGAGACCCAGTACTTC
TRBV7-2	TRBD2	TRBJ2-7	.	CASSLASGTSIAYEQYF	TGTGCCAGCAGCTTAGCTTCCGGGACTAGCATCGCCTACGAGCAGTACTTC
TRBV12-3/TRBV12-4	.	TRBJ1-4	few	CASSPGGNEKLFF	TGTGCCAGTTCCCCGGGGGGTAATGAAAAACTGTTTTTT
TRBV7-2	.	TRBJ2-5	few	CASTSGEAQYF	TGTGCCAGCACCTCCGGGGAAGCCCAGTACTTC
TRBV6-1	.	TRBJ1-1	few	CASSRTLDNTEAFF	TGTGCCAGCAGTCGAACCCTAGATAACACTGAAGCTTTCTTT
TRBV24-1	.	TRBJ2-7	once	CATKSGAFPNEQYF	TGTGCCACCAAGTCCGGGGCCTTCCCCAACGAGCAGTACTTC
TRBV29-1	.	TRBJ1-2	few	CSVEDGERGYGYTF	TGCAGCGTTGAAGATGGGGAGAGGGGCTATGGCTACACCTTC
TRBV7-2	.	TRBJ2-1	.	CASSREGEWVNNEQFF	TGTGCCAGCAGCAGAGAGGGGGAATGGGTGAACAATGAGCAGTTCTTC